These T cell receptor beta chains were read from a single sample in a study of blood T cell repertoires in COVID-19. Sequencing was performed with immunoSEQ multiplex PCR; in TCRdb, only in-frame clones are kept and a portion is missing. The sample includes some 190,000 clones, approximately 80% of them seen just once. Sequencing used peripheral blood. The receptors originated from a man aged 55 to 70 with acute or convalescent COVID-19. The conserved cysteine and the conserved F or W are not part of the CDR3 here.

V gene: TRBV14; CDR3 protein: ASSLGGIRSGNTIY
V gene: TRBV18; CDR3 protein: ASSSKSSSYEQY
V gene: TRBV10-2; CDR3 protein: ASSEAVAGGYEQY
V gene: TRBV6-1; CDR3 protein: ASSDEGQGDYGYT
V gene: TRBV16; CDR3 protein: ASTPGYRSYNEQF
V gene: TRBV18; CDR3 protein: ASSPQTGTGRLNTEAF
V gene: TRBV5-1; CDR3 protein: ASSLDGLAGLEQY
V gene: TRBV6-1; CDR3 protein: ASSEGYGYNQPQH
V gene: TRBV30; CDR3 protein: AWSKQGLGEAF
V gene: TRBV7-8; CDR3 protein: ASSTGTRLYEQY
V gene: TRBV7-2; CDR3 protein: ASSISTGGSGANVLT
V gene: TRBV18; CDR3 protein: ASSPTDRNQPQH
V gene: TRBV2; CDR3 protein: ASSGQGAYEKLF
V gene: TRBV6-6; CDR3 protein: ASRPARTDYGYT
V gene: TRBV30; CDR3 protein: AWSPGQVGGYT
V gene: TRBV12-5; CDR3 protein: ASGTFLSYNEQF
V gene: TRBV7-9; CDR3 protein: ASRNTGAPYPGHEQY
V gene: TRBV4-3; CDR3 protein: ASSQSTSGATDTQY
V gene: TRBV7-9; CDR3 protein: ASSLGQSNEKLF
V gene: TRBV4-3; CDR3 protein: ASSQDPNRDKPNSPLH
V gene: TRBV30; CDR3 protein: AWSVPGDGYT
V gene: TRBV6-5; CDR3 protein: ASSLRGTREKLF
V gene: TRBV6-6; CDR3 protein: ASSYLREGRDEQF
V gene: TRBV7-9; CDR3 protein: ASSLATGLRTEAF
V gene: TRBV6-5; CDR3 protein: ASSSELGETQY
V gene: TRBV19; CDR3 protein: ASSTAGTGGAYEQY
V gene: TRBV7-3; CDR3 protein: ASAQGLPTDTQY
V gene: TRBV5-8; CDR3 protein: ASSLRRGGSFTDTQY
V gene: TRBV4-1; CDR3 protein: ASSHGDRAVDTQY
V gene: TRBV7-8; CDR3 protein: ASSFPGQGANTEAF
V gene: TRBV6-5; CDR3 protein: ASSYPRQGKDTEAF
V gene: TRBV11-2; CDR3 protein: ASSSSWTGGTYNSPLH
V gene: TRBV11-2; CDR3 protein: ASSLTSGGRDTQY
V gene: TRBV18; CDR3 protein: ASSPLPGRRGTEAF
V gene: TRBV6-6; CDR3 protein: ASSYLTGSKNIQY
V gene: TRBV28; CDR3 protein: ASRTGNSPLH
V gene: TRBV4-1; CDR3 protein: ASSQPRQGSGYGYT